Presented here are 32 T cell receptor beta chains from one specimen sequenced in a study of blood T cell repertoires in COVID-19. The protocol was immunoSEQ multiplex PCR, while the TCRdb copy is restricted to in-frame clones and leaves out a portion. Here the sample spans about 90,000 clones, about 90% being singletons. Sequenced sample: peripheral blood. The receptors stem from a man aged 45-65 years with COVID-19, enrolled during active disease.

J is TRBJ2-2 and V is TRBV29-1; D is undetermined. Per the germline V gene, CDR1 is SQVTM and CDR2 is ANQGSEA. V dropped 3 bases and J dropped 1 base, with 6 bases sitting between them. CDR3 size: 13 residues. This chain's CDR3 is CSVDPGNTGELFF. In DNA, the CDR3 is TGCAGCGTTGATCCAGGGAACACCGGGGAGCTGTTTTTT.

The chain employs TRBV4-2 and TRBJ2-7; 9 bases are shared with TRBD2. Germline V lookup: CDR1 LGHNA, CDR2 YNFKEQ. J lost 4 bases, V lost 3 bases, and 4 bases had no gene match. The CDR3 extends over 14 amino acids. The CDR3 protein is CASSQTSGPYEQYF. The CDR3 DNA reads TGTGCCAGCAGCCAGACTAGCGGACCTTACGAGCAGTACTTC.

This chain links TRBV19 with TRBJ1-1; D possibly corresponds to TRBD1 (5 bases). The V end was cut by 10 bases, the J end by 1 base, with 10 bases between. CDR3 length: 12 amino acids. Germline V lookup: CDR1 LNHDA, CDR2 SQIVND (reference sequence). CDR3: CATGHRNTEAFF. The DNA for the CDR3 is TGTGCCACTGGACACCGGAACACTGAAGCTTTCTTT.

The chain uses TRBV7-3 and TRBJ1-2; D gene uncertain. The CDR3 loop spans 13 amino acids. V dropped 2 bases and J dropped 3 bases, with 7 bases sitting between them. Germline CDR1 is SGHTA and CDR2 is FQGTGA. The CDR3 is CASSLHRDYGYTF. The CDR3 DNA follows: TGTGCCAGCAGCTTACACAGAGACTATGGCTACACCTTC.

The genes are TRBV6-2 or TRBV6-3 and TRBJ1-5; D unclear. In germline, CDR1 is MNHEY, CDR2 SVGEGT. This CDR3 is built from 15 residues. V was shortened by 4 bases and J by 3 bases, with 13 bases between the two germline ends. CDR3 DNA: TGTGCCAGCAGTTGGGCGAGACCTCACAATCAGCCCCAGCATTTT. As protein: CASSWARPHNQPQHF.

The chain couples TRBV27 to TRBJ1-5, with D possibly matching TRBD1 (5 bases). Germline CDR1 and CDR2: MNHEY and SMNVEV (reference sequence). Deletions cut 2 bases from V and 7 bases from J, with 15 bases between. The CDR3 loop spans 15 amino acids. The CDR3 DNA reads as TGTGCCAGCAGTTTAAGAGCGGGGGGGTTACAGCCCCAGCATTTT. Residues: CASSLRAGGLQPQHF.

This clone was recorded a few times. The chain combines TRBV6-2 or TRBV6-3 with TRBJ1-1; a weak D match, TRBD1 (5 bases). Trimming took off 5 bases at V and 3 bases at J, with 7 bases between the two ends. The CDR3 is 12 amino acids. Per germline, CDR1 MNHEY and CDR2 SVGEGT. Written as DNA, the CDR3 is TGTGCCAGCAGTGGAGGGGACACTGAAGCTTTCTTT. Translating it yields CASSGGDTEAFF.

The V call is TRBV19, the J call TRBJ2-2, with D perhaps matching TRBD1 (5 bases). The CDR3 length is 17 residues. The V gene lost 5 bases and the J gene lost 3 bases, with 19 bases spanning the gap. Germline-derived CDR1 and CDR2 are LNHDA and SQIVND (reference sequence). The CDR3 DNA follows: TGTGCCAGTAGTCCCAGGGCCAAAAGGCCTTACACCGGGGAGCTGTTTTTT. It codes for CASSPRAKRPYTGELFF.

The V gene is TRBV9, the J gene TRBJ2-3, with unresolved D. The CDR3 has 13 residues. Germline V CDR1 and CDR2: SGDLS, YYNGEE. Trimming shortened V by 7 bases and J by 2 bases, and 11 bases separated the two germline ends. In DNA form, the CDR3 reads TGTGCCAGCGCCACACAAAACACAGATACGCAGTATTTT. Protein: CASATQNTDTQYF.

This chain connects TRBV9 to TRBJ1-2; D remains ambiguous. Trimming took 0 bases from V and 7 from J, leaving 13 bases between them. Germline V gene sequence: CDR1 SGDLS, CDR2 YYNGEE. There are 14 residues in the CDR3. The CDR3 sequence: CASSVDEDPLGYTF. DNA of the CDR3: TGTGCCAGCAGCGTAGATGAGGATCCCCTTGGCTACACCTTC.

The chain recombines TRBV7-3 with TRBJ2-5; D possibly corresponds to TRBD2 (6 bases). Germline V gene lookup returns CDR1 SGHTA and CDR2 FQGTGA. This CDR3 contains 11 residues. Trimming took off 5 bases at V and 9 bases at J, with 10 bases between the two ends. Written as DNA, the CDR3 is TGTGCCAGCAGCAATGGAGGGTCCCAGTACTTC. Its translation is CASSNGGSQYF.

The chain links TRBV19 to TRBJ2-1, with 10 bases fitting TRBD2. This CDR3 region has 15 residues. Germline lookup yields CDR1 LNHDA and CDR2 SQIVND (reference sequence). V shed 4 bases and J 8 bases; nucleotides not matched to a gene: 8. CDR3 sequence reads: CASSRKRGGLYEQFF. As DNA, the CDR3 is TGTGCCAGTAGTAGAAAGCGGGGGGGCCTCTATGAGCAGTTCTTC.

The rearrangement joins TRBV27 to TRBJ1-5; TRBD1 agrees at 8 bases. Germline-derived CDR1 and CDR2 are MNHEY and SMNVEV (reference sequence). The CDR3 has 15 residues. J lost 3 bases, V lost 5 bases, and 6 bases had no gene match. The chain's CDR3 is CASSPGQGYNQPQHF. For the CDR3, the DNA is TGTGCCAGCAGTCCCGGACAGGGCTACAATCAGCCCCAGCATTTT.

V usage is TRBV5-1 and J usage is TRBJ1-2, with a possible D match to TRBD1 (5 bases). V was trimmed by 1 base and J by 2 bases, leaving 9 bases between them. The CDR3 spans 14 residues. Germline lookup yields CDR1 SGHRS and CDR2 YFSETQ. The CDR3 reads CASSLIGGNYGYTF. In DNA, the CDR3 is TGCGCCAGCAGCTTGATTGGGGGGAACTATGGCTACACCTTC.

J is TRBJ2-1 and V is TRBV19; maybe TRBD2 (6 bases). The V gene lost 1 base and the J gene lost 6 bases, with 10 bases spanning the gap. Per germline, CDR1 LNHDA and CDR2 SQIVND (reference sequence). The CDR3 is 14 amino acids. The CDR3 here is CASSIGRASNEQFF. For the CDR3, the DNA is TGTGCCAGTAGTATAGGGAGGGCCAGCAATGAGCAGTTCTTC.

V and J are TRBV4-1 and TRBJ1-3; D call uncertain. Germline V CDR1 and CDR2: MGHRA, YSYEKL. Trimming took 5 bases from V and 0 from J, leaving 11 bases between them. CDR3 length: 15 amino acids. CDR3 bases: TGCGCCAGCAGCTTAACGGACTTCTCTGGAAACACCATATATTTT. Translated: CASSLTDFSGNTIYF.

This chain connects TRBV6-5 to TRBJ2-7; D remains unclear. The CDR3 consists of 14 residues. V lost 0 bases to trimming and J lost 2 bases, with 8 bases between them. Germline V gene lookup returns CDR1 MNHEY and CDR2 SVGAGI. The CDR3 nucleotides are TGTGCCAGCAGTTACTCGATAGTGCCCTACGAGCAGTACTTC. Translation gives CASSYSIVPYEQYF.

The chain couples TRBV5-4 to TRBJ2-2; 9 nucleotides align to TRBD1. This CDR3 region has 14 residues. The V segment lost 4 bases and the J segment 6 bases; nucleotides outside the gene matches: 4. The germline gives CDR1 SGHNT, CDR2 YYREEE (reference sequence). CDR3 amino acids: CASSQQGAPGELFF. CDR3 sequence (DNA): TGTGCCAGCAGCCAACAGGGGGCGCCCGGGGAGCTGTTTTTT.

This clone was observed once. This chain uses TRBV11-2 with TRBJ1-1; D is unclear. The CDR3 sequence is 15 residues long. Deletions cut 0 bases from V and 3 bases from J, with 11 bases between. The V gene's germline CDR1 is SGHAT and CDR2 FQNNGV. This CDR3 reads CASSLDRGRDTEAFF. DNA for the CDR3: TGTGCCAGCAGCTTAGATCGAGGGAGAGACACTGAAGCTTTCTTT.

The V call is TRBV5-1, the J call TRBJ1-5; TRBD1 matches at 7 bases. J lost 4 bases, V lost 0 bases, and 4 bases had no gene match. Germline CDR1 is SGHRS and CDR2 is YFSETQ. The CDR3 is 15 amino acids. CDR3 residues: CASSLEGQRNQPQHF. The DNA for the CDR3 is TGCGCCAGCAGCTTGGAGGGACAGAGGAATCAGCCCCAGCATTTT. The entire variable domain, with the rest obtained from reference TRBV5-1 and TRBJ1-5, is as follows: KAGVTQTPRYLIKTRGQQVTLSCSPISGHRSVSWYQQTPGQGLQFLFEYFSETQRNKGNFPGRFSGRQFSNSRSEMNVSTLELGDSALYLCASSLEGQRNQPQHFGDGTRLSIL.

This clone was seen a single time. For the CDR3, the DNA is TGCGCCAGCAGCTCAACAGGCGCGAACACCGGGGAGCTGTTTTTT. It specifies CASSSTGANTGELFF. V and J are TRBV5-1 and TRBJ2-2, with a possible D match to TRBD1 (5 bases). Germline lookup yields CDR1 SGHRS and CDR2 YFSETQ. There are 15 residues in the CDR3. Trimming pared 3 bases from V and 0 bases from J, leaving 9 bases between.

This chain links TRBV4-3 with TRBJ1-2, with no clear D. Germline values: CDR1 LGHNA, CDR2 YSLEER. There are 13 residues in the CDR3. V shed 0 bases and J shed 2 bases, with 4 bases lying between them. For the CDR3, the DNA is TGCGCCAGCAGCCAAGACAGAAACTATGGCTACACCTTC. Translated, it gives CASSQDRNYGYTF.

V is TRBV6-1 and J is TRBJ1-2; maybe TRBD1 (6 bases). Germline V gene data show CDR1 as MNHNS and CDR2 as SASEGT. This CDR3 is 13 amino acids long. Trimming pared 3 bases from V and 1 base from J, leaving 6 bases between. This CDR3 reads CASSDRGNYGYTF. The CDR3 nucleotides are TGTGCCAGCAGTGACAGGGGTAACTATGGCTACACCTTC.

The genes are TRBV12-3 or TRBV12-4 and TRBJ1-6; no firm D call. The CDR3 is 13 amino acids. V shed 4 bases and J shed 2 bases, with 3 bases lying between them. The CDR3 DNA is TGTGCCAGCAGTTCAGCCTATAATTCACCCCTCCACTTT. Protein product: CASSSAYNSPLHF.

This clone was recorded once. This chain joins TRBV6-1 and TRBJ1-2, with D unresolved. Looked up from germline, CDR1 is MNHNS and CDR2 is SASEGT. The CDR3 sequence is 13 residues long. Trimming removed 5 bases from V and 4 bases from J, with 11 bases in between. CDR3 nucleotide sequence: TGTGCCAGCAGTTCCGGCGGGCCCTATGGCTACACCTTC. Protein sequence: CASSSGGPYGYTF.

The chain couples TRBV11-1 to TRBJ2-5; 7 positions agree with TRBD1. V gave up 0 bases and J gave up 3 bases; unmatched junction bases: 4. This CDR3 contains 15 residues. Per the germline V gene, CDR1 is SGHAT and CDR2 is FQDESV (reference sequence). CDR3: CASSLAGDREETQYF. The CDR3 nucleotides are TGTGCCAGCAGCTTAGCCGGGGACAGAGAAGAGACCCAGTACTTC.

The CDR3 nucleotides are TGTGCCAGCAGCACAGGGGTCGTCGAGGGCTACACCTTC. Translating it yields CASSTGVVEGYTF. V gene TRBV6-6 combines with J gene TRBJ1-2, with 7 bases identical to TRBD1. Germline CDR1 and CDR2: MNHNY and SVGAGI (reference sequence). J lost 8 bases, V lost 6 bases, and 9 bases had no gene match. This CDR3 comprises 13 residues.

The V and J genes are TRBV7-2 and TRBJ2-3; TRBD2 agrees at 9 bases. The trim removed 1 base at V and 12 bases at J, leaving 14 bases unmatched. Germline V CDR1 and CDR2: SGHTA, FQGNSA. This CDR3 is built from 16 residues. The CDR3 coding sequence is TGTGCCAGCAGCTTAGAGGGGACTAGCAGAGGGATTACCCAGTATTTT. Protein product: CASSLEGTSRGITQYF. Looking up the rest from reference TRBV7-2 and TRBJ2-3 gives the full variable domain: GAGVSQSPSNKVTEKGKDVELRCDPISGHTALYWYRQSLGQGLEFLIYFQGNSAPDKSGLPSDRFSAERTGGSVSTLTIQRTQQEDSAVYLCASSLEGTSRGITQYFGPGTRLTVL.

The chain is built from TRBV9 and TRBJ1-1; unclear D gene. This CDR3 region has 15 residues. V dropped 0 bases and J dropped 0 bases, with 9 bases sitting between them. Germline CDR1 reads SGDLS; CDR2 reads YYNGEE. CDR3 nucleotide sequence: TGTGCCAGCAGCGTAGCGCCAACTATGAACACTGAAGCTTTCTTT. Protein: CASSVAPTMNTEAFF.

J is TRBJ2-5 and V is TRBV30; D uncertain. Trimming took 0 bases from V and 9 from J, leaving 14 bases between them. Germline V gene lookup returns CDR1 GTSNPN and CDR2 SVGIG (reference sequence). The CDR3 has 13 amino acids. CDR3 nucleotide sequence: TGTGCCTGGAGTGTACGAGGCTTCGGGTCCCAGTACTTC. Its translation is CAWSVRGFGSQYF.

There are a few counts of this clone. The chain links TRBV30 to TRBJ1-1; 7 bases align to TRBD1. The CDR3 contains 12 residues. Germline V gene data show CDR1 as GTSNPN and CDR2 as SVGIG (reference sequence). V shed 5 bases, J shed 5 bases, and the junction held 5 bases outside the gene matches. The CDR3 protein is CAWSRGFTEAFF. The DNA for the CDR3 is TGTGCCTGGTCCAGGGGGTTTACTGAAGCTTTCTTT.

V usage is TRBV2 and J usage is TRBJ1-2, with D possibly TRBD1 on 5 matching bases. Per the germline V gene, CDR1 is SNHLY and CDR2 is FYNNEI. Trimming shortened V by 4 bases and J by 4 bases, and 19 bases separated the two germline ends. The CDR3 is 16 residues long. CDR3 sequence: CASSVVEGPAFYGYTF. CDR3 bases: TGTGCCAGCAGTGTTGTGGAGGGACCGGCCTTCTATGGCTACACCTTC. Full variable domain (outside the CDR3, taken from reference TRBV2 and TRBJ1-2): EPEVTQTPSHQVTQMGQEVILRCVPISNHLYFYWYRQILGQKVEFLVSFYNNEISEKSEIFDDQFSVERPDGSNFTLKIRSTKLEDSAMYFCASSVVEGPAFYGYTFGSGTRLTVV.